One and the same sample provided the 9 T cell receptor beta chains below, sequenced in a study of beta chain features in type 1 diabetes listed by TCRdb under 2018. Library preparation used the immunoSEQ multiplex PCR assay. The High Capacity cDNA Reverse Transcription Kit was used to reverse transcribe all of the isolated RNA, meaning that expressed TCRB transcripts were what got sequenced. TCRdb limited this immuneACCESS table to in-frame rearrangements with V and J called. A share of clones is missing; checked studies link under half to unresolved V genes, and the rest is unexplained. The sample data list about 410,000 clones, and over 11% of these were observed just once. Approximately 0.038% of the sample goes to the ten largest clones. Source material: naive CD4+ T cells from blood. The label giving this sample's cell subset or site can be read as: true naive CD4+ T cells. These receptors came from a man aged 25 to 40 in good health.

The V and J genes are TRBV25-1 and TRBJ2-2; D unresolved. Trimming stripped 6 bases from V and 3 bases from J, with 2 bases between. CDR3 size: 11 residues. The germline V gene has CDR1 MGHDK and CDR2 SYGVNS. The CDR3 DNA reads TGTGCCAGCAGATACACCGGGGAGCTGTTTTTT. Protein product: CASRYTGELFF. The entire variable domain, with the rest obtained from reference TRBV25-1 and TRBJ2-2, is as follows: EADIYQTPRYLVIGTGKKITLECSQTMGHDKMYWYQQDPGMELHLIHYSYGVNSTEKGDLSSESTVSRIRTEHFPLTLESARPSHTSQYLCASRYTGELFFGEGSRLTVL.

The chain recombines TRBV7-9 with TRBJ2-5; TRBD2 might be the D (6 bases). This CDR3 region has 14 residues. CDR1 is SEHNR, CDR2 FQNEAQ, per germline (reference sequence). V lost 5 bases, J lost 1 base, and 11 bases lay in between. The CDR3 DNA reads TGTGCCAGCAGCCTAACTAGCTTCCAAGAGACCCAGTACTTC. Translation gives CASSLTSFQETQYF.

This clone came up a few times. This chain joins TRBV13 and TRBJ2-2; D is uncertain. There are 18 residues in the CDR3. The V gene's germline CDR1 is PRHDT and CDR2 FYEKMQ (reference sequence). Deletions cut 1 base from V and 2 bases from J, with 17 bases between. CDR3 amino acids: CASSLAASRALNTGELFF. DNA of the CDR3: TGTGCCAGCAGCTTAGCTGCCTCGCGAGCCTTAAACACCGGGGAGCTGTTTTTT.

The chain uses TRBV4-2 and TRBJ1-2; D not resolved. Germline CDR1 reads LGHNA; CDR2 reads YNFKEQ. V dropped 0 bases and J dropped 4 bases, with 9 bases sitting between them. This CDR3 is built from 14 residues. CDR3 region: CASSQDMFGYGYTF. The CDR3 nucleotides read TGTGCCAGCAGCCAAGATATGTTTGGCTATGGCTACACCTTC.

The rearrangement joins TRBV5-1 to TRBJ1-2; perhaps TRBD1 as D (5 bases). CDR3 length: 13 residues. Germline CDR1 reads SGHRS; CDR2 reads YFSETQ. V shed 4 bases and J shed 4 bases, with 11 bases lying between them. Written as DNA, the CDR3 is TGCGCCAGCAGCCGGGGCGGCAGCTATGGCTACACCTTC. It encodes CASSRGGSYGYTF.

This clone has only a few counts. The rearrangement joins TRBV7-2 to TRBJ2-7; D gene unclear. Germline lookup yields CDR1 SGHTA and CDR2 FQGNSA. This CDR3 has 12 residues. The germline V and J ends were trimmed by 1 base and 3 bases, with 4 bases remaining between them. The CDR3 loop reads CASSLVSYEQYV. CDR3 nucleotides: TGTGCCAGCAGCTTAGTTAGCTACGAGCAGTACGTC.

Only a few counts were recorded for this clone. The chain links TRBV11-2 to TRBJ1-1; 9 bases map to TRBD1. Germline trimming cut 5 bases from V and 0 bases from J; bases unmatched to any gene: 4. This CDR3 contains 15 residues. Germline V gene sequence: CDR1 SGHAT, CDR2 FQNNGV. The CDR3 nucleotides are TGTGCCAGCAGCCCGGGACAGGGATTGAACACTGAAGCTTTCTTT. Amino acid sequence: CASSPGQGLNTEAFF.

This clone came up a few times. The gene calls are TRBV29-1 and TRBJ2-5; tentatively, D is TRBD1 (6 bases). CDR3 length: 14 residues. The germline CDR1 and CDR2 sequences are SQVTM and ANQGSEA. V lost 6 bases, J lost 4 bases, and 18 bases lay in between. The CDR3 spells CSVARDTSAETQYF. DNA for the CDR3: TGCAGCGTGGCTAGGGACACCTCCGCAGAGACCCAGTACTTC.

This chain links TRBV5-4 with TRBJ2-1; D is uncertain. Trimming pared 1 base from V and 3 bases from J, leaving 5 bases between. Germline V CDR1 and CDR2: SGHNT, YYREEE (reference sequence). The CDR3 consists of 13 residues. CDR3 sequence: CASSLIIYNEQFF. The CDR3 DNA sequence: TGTGCCAGCAGCTTGATAATCTACAATGAGCAGTTCTTC.